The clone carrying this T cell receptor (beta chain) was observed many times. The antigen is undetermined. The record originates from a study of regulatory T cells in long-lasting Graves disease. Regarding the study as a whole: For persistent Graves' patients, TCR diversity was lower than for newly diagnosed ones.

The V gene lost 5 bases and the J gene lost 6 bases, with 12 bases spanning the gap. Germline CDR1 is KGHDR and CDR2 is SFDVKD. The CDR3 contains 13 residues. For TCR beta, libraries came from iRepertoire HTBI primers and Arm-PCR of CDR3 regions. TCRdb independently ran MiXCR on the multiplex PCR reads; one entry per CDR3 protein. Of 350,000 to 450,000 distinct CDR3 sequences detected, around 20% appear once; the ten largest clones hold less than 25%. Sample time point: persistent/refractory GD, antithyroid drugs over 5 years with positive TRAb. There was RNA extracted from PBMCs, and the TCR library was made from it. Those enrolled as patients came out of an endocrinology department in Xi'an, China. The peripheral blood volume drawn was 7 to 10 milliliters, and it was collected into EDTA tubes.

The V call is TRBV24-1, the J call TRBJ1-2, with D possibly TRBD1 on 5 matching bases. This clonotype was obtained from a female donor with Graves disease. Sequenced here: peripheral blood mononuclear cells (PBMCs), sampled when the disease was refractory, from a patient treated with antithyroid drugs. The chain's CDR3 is CATSAPGRDGYTF. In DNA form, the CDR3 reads TGTGCCACCAGTGCCCCGGGCAGGGATGGCTACACCTTC.